These T cell receptor beta chains were read from a single sample in a study of cytomegalovirus exposure and HLA in healthy donors. Sequencing was performed with immunoSEQ multiplex PCR; in TCRdb, only in-frame clones are kept and a portion is missing. The sample has 65,000 to 75,000 clones; 74% are singletons. The sample taken for sequencing was PBMCs. These receptors came from a woman aged 55-69 years in good health and CMV-seropositive. Both conserved end residues are part of each CDR3. The D gene is left open where the match is weak. Expanded clones are given a class, and other clones once, few, many or no size at all.

j_call clone_size d_call v_call cdr3_nt cdr3_aa
TRBJ1-3 NA NA TRBV19 TGTGCCAGTAGTCCCTCTTTTTGGGGCAGGATGAGCTCTGGAAACACCATATATTTT CASSPSFWGRMSSGNTIYF
TRBJ2-5 NA TRBD2 TRBV6-5 TGTGCCAGCAGTTACCTGGGGGGGGAAGAGACCCAGTACTTC CASSYLGGEETQYF
TRBJ2-2 NA NA TRBV6-1 TGTGCCAGCCTTGAGAGGAGGAGTGCCGGGGAGCTGTTTTTT CASLERRSAGELFF
TRBJ2-1 NA TRBD2 TRBV29-1 TGCAGCGCTGGGGGGGACTCCTACAATGAGCAGTTCTTC CSAGGDSYNEQFF
TRBJ2-5 NA NA TRBV6-1 TGTGCCAGCCGGGTCCTATCGGGAGAGACCCAGTACTTC CASRVLSGETQYF
TRBJ1-1 once TRBD1 TRBV13 TGTGCCAGCAGCTCCCTTCAGGGGGCTCACACTGAAGCTTTCTTT CASSSLQGAHTEAFF
TRBJ2-3 NA TRBD2 TRBV30 TGTGCCTGGAGCAGGACTAGCGGGGGGGCAGATACGCAGTATTTT CAWSRTSGGADTQYF
TRBJ2-7 NA TRBD2 TRBV5-1 TGCGCCAGCAGCCCTAGCGGGAATTACGAGCAGTACTTC CASSPSGNYEQYF
TRBJ1-1 NA NA TRBV27 TGTGCCAGCAGTGCCATAGGAACAGCAATGAACACTGAAGCTTTCTTT CASSAIGTAMNTEAFF
TRBJ1-5 few TRBD1 TRBV2 TGTGCCAGCAGTACTACAGGGGCAGGTCAGCCCCAGCATTTT CASSTTGAGQPQHF
TRBJ2-7 NA TRBD1 TRBV5-1 TGCGCCAGCAGCACCGGGACAGGCTACGAGCAGTACTTC CASSTGTGYEQYF
TRBJ2-7 NA TRBD1 TRBV11-2 TGTGCCAGCAGAGAAGGGACAGGGGGCCCGTACGAGCAGTACTTC CASREGTGGPYEQYF
TRBJ1-1 NA TRBD1 TRBV4-2 TGTGCCAGCAGCCAAGATACAGGGGATACCACTGAAGCTTTCTTT CASSQDTGDTTEAFF
TRBJ1-4 once NA TRBV7-9 TGTGCCAGCAGCTCCTGGAGGCATGAAAAACTGTTTTTT CASSSWRHEKLFF
TRBJ1-6 NA NA TRBV27 TGTGCCAGCAGTTTTTCTGCGGGGCATAACTCACCCCTCCACTTT CASSFSAGHNSPLHF
TRBJ2-2 NA TRBD2 TRBV5-6 TGTGCCAGCAGCTTCAGGACTAGCGCAATAAACACCGGGGAGCTGTTTTTT CASSFRTSAINTGELFF
TRBJ1-1 NA NA TRBV7-6 TGTGCCAGCAGCTTAGCGGATGGGGCCATGAACACTGAAGCTTTCTTT CASSLADGAMNTEAFF
TRBJ2-5 NA NA TRBV5-6 TGTGCCAGCAGCTTGGGTCGCTCGGAGGGGAAGACCCAGTACTTC CASSLGRSEGKTQYF
TRBJ2-7 NA TRBD1 TRBV30 TGTGCCTGGAGTTACACAGGGGGCGAGCAGTACTTC CAWSYTGGEQYF
TRBJ2-1 NA TRBD1 TRBV7-9 TGTGCCAGCAGCCTCGACAGGGTTAATGAGCAGTTCTTC CASSLDRVNEQFF
TRBJ2-7 NA TRBD2 TRBV2 TGTGCCAGCAGACGCGGGAGTGAAGAGCAGTACTTC CASRRGSEEQYF
TRBJ2-7 once NA TRBV5-1 TGCGCCAGCAGCACCCAACCAGGGACTTCCTACGAGCAGTACTTC CASSTQPGTSYEQYF
TRBJ2-7 NA NA TRBV27 TGTGCCAGCAGTTCCCCGCCGCACGGGTTTCGCGAGCAGTACTTC CASSSPPHGFREQYF
TRBJ1-1 few NA TRBV5-5 TGTGCCAGCAGCTATATGACAGGCTTGCCTGAAGCTTTCTTT CASSYMTGLPEAFF
TRBJ1-1 NA NA TRBV5-1 TGCGCCAGCGCTAGACAGGTTAACACTGAAGCTTTCTTT CASARQVNTEAFF
TRBJ2-2 NA NA TRBV4-1 TGCGCCAGCAGCCAAGAGGTTGCCGGCGGGGAGCTGTTTTTT CASSQEVAGGELFF
TRBJ2-3 NA NA TRBV5-1 TGCGCCAGCAGCCTTCTGACAGGTTCAGCGTCGGATACGCAGTATTTT CASSLLTGSASDTQYF
TRBJ2-3 NA NA TRBV11-2 TGTGCCAGCAGCTTAGGATTATTAGCGAGGACAGATACGCAGTATTTT CASSLGLLARTDTQYF
TRBJ1-5 few NA TRBV27 TGTGCCAGCAGTCCATTGACAGGACAAGGGCCCCAGCATTTT CASSPLTGQGPQHF
TRBJ1-1 NA NA TRBV5-1 TGCGCCAGCAGTGGGGGAGGGTTCACTGAAGCTTTCTTT CASSGGGFTEAFF
TRBJ1-2 once TRBD1 TRBV6-1 TGTGCCAGCAGTGACCGGGACAGGTACCGAAATGGCTACACCTTC CASSDRDRYRNGYTF
TRBJ2-5 NA NA TRBV2 TGTGCCAGCCAACTCAACGGGGTCCAAGAGACCCAGTACTTC CASQLNGVQETQYF
TRBJ1-2 NA NA TRBV27 TGTGCCAGCAAACTAGGTACTAACTATGGCTACACCTTC CASKLGTNYGYTF
TRBJ2-5 NA TRBD1 TRBV7-3 TGTGCCAGCAGCTTAACGGGACAGGGGACAGGGACCCAGTACTTC CASSLTGQGTGTQYF
TRBJ2-1 NA NA TRBV7-9 TGTGCCAGCAGCTTGGCTTTCTATGAGCAGTTCTTC CASSLAFYEQFF
TRBJ1-4 NA TRBD1 TRBV5-1 TGCGCCAGCAGCTTGTATCAGGGGGCAACTAATGAAAAACTGTTTTTT CASSLYQGATNEKLFF
TRBJ1-3 once NA TRBV4-1 TGCGCCAGCAGCCAGCAGATCGAGGACTCTGGAAACACCATATATTTT CASSQQIEDSGNTIYF
TRBJ2-1 NA NA TRBV11-3 TGTGCCAGCAGCCCGGCGGCCCCCTACAATGAGCAGTTCTTC CASSPAAPYNEQFF
TRBJ1-2 NA TRBD1 TRBV7-2 TGTGCCAGCAGCTGGGACAGAGCTAACTATGGCTACACCTTC CASSWDRANYGYTF
TRBJ1-1 NA NA TRBV28 TGTGCCAGCAGGGCGGAGGGGCTTGAAGCTTTCTTT CASRAEGLEAFF
TRBJ1-2 NA NA TRBV30 TGTGCCTGGAGTCCACCGGGGAGCTATGGCTACACCTTC CAWSPPGSYGYTF
TRBJ2-5 NA NA TRBV5-1 TGCGCCAGCAGCTTGTCGGTTTCGAGTCAAGAGACCCAGTACTTC CASSLSVSSQETQYF
TRBJ2-5 NA NA TRBV10-3 TGTGCCACCAGCTCCGTCGAGACCCAGTACTTC CATSSVETQYF
TRBJ1-1 few NA TRBV4-1 TGCGCCAGCAGCCACCAGTTACAGGGTAGCGCTGAAGCTTTCTTT CASSHQLQGSAEAFF
TRBJ1-1 NA NA TRBV30 TGTGCCTGGACCCCACAGGGAAACACTGAAGCTTTCTTT CAWTPQGNTEAFF
TRBJ2-1 once NA TRBV2 TGTGCCAGCAGTGGGGGACTCTACAATGAGCAGTTCTTC CASSGGLYNEQFF
TRBJ1-2 NA TRBD1 TRBV4-2 TGTGCCAGCAGCCAAGATACAGGGGGGAACTATGGCTACACCTTC CASSQDTGGNYGYTF